This T cell receptor beta chain is from a study of blood T cell repertoires in COVID-19. Overall study: In each case, the material was cDNA or gDNA derived from T cells, B-cell-depleted T cells, or PBMCs.

Original processing methods: Amplification of reference gene primers was used by the study to estimate nucleated cell counts. TCRdb's table, derived via immunoSEQ multiplex PCR, lists solely in-frame clones and lacks some. That table gives V, J and clone size, and the DNA gave D and trimming. The table records around 72,000 clones, around 76% of them present only once. CDR3 length: 16 amino acids. Germline V CDR1 and CDR2: SEHNR, FQNEAQ (reference sequence). Trimming at V came to 6 bases and at J to 0 bases, leaving 10 bases not matched to a gene. This TCR was sampled from a human donor in a cohort sampled during active COVID-19. The chain uses TRBV7-9 and TRBJ2-7; 8 bases agree with TRBD1. Specimen: peripheral blood. The CDR3 DNA reads as TGTGCCAGCAGTAATCCGGGACAGGACCCCTCCTACGAGCAGTACTTC. Its protein is CASSNPGQDPSYEQYF.